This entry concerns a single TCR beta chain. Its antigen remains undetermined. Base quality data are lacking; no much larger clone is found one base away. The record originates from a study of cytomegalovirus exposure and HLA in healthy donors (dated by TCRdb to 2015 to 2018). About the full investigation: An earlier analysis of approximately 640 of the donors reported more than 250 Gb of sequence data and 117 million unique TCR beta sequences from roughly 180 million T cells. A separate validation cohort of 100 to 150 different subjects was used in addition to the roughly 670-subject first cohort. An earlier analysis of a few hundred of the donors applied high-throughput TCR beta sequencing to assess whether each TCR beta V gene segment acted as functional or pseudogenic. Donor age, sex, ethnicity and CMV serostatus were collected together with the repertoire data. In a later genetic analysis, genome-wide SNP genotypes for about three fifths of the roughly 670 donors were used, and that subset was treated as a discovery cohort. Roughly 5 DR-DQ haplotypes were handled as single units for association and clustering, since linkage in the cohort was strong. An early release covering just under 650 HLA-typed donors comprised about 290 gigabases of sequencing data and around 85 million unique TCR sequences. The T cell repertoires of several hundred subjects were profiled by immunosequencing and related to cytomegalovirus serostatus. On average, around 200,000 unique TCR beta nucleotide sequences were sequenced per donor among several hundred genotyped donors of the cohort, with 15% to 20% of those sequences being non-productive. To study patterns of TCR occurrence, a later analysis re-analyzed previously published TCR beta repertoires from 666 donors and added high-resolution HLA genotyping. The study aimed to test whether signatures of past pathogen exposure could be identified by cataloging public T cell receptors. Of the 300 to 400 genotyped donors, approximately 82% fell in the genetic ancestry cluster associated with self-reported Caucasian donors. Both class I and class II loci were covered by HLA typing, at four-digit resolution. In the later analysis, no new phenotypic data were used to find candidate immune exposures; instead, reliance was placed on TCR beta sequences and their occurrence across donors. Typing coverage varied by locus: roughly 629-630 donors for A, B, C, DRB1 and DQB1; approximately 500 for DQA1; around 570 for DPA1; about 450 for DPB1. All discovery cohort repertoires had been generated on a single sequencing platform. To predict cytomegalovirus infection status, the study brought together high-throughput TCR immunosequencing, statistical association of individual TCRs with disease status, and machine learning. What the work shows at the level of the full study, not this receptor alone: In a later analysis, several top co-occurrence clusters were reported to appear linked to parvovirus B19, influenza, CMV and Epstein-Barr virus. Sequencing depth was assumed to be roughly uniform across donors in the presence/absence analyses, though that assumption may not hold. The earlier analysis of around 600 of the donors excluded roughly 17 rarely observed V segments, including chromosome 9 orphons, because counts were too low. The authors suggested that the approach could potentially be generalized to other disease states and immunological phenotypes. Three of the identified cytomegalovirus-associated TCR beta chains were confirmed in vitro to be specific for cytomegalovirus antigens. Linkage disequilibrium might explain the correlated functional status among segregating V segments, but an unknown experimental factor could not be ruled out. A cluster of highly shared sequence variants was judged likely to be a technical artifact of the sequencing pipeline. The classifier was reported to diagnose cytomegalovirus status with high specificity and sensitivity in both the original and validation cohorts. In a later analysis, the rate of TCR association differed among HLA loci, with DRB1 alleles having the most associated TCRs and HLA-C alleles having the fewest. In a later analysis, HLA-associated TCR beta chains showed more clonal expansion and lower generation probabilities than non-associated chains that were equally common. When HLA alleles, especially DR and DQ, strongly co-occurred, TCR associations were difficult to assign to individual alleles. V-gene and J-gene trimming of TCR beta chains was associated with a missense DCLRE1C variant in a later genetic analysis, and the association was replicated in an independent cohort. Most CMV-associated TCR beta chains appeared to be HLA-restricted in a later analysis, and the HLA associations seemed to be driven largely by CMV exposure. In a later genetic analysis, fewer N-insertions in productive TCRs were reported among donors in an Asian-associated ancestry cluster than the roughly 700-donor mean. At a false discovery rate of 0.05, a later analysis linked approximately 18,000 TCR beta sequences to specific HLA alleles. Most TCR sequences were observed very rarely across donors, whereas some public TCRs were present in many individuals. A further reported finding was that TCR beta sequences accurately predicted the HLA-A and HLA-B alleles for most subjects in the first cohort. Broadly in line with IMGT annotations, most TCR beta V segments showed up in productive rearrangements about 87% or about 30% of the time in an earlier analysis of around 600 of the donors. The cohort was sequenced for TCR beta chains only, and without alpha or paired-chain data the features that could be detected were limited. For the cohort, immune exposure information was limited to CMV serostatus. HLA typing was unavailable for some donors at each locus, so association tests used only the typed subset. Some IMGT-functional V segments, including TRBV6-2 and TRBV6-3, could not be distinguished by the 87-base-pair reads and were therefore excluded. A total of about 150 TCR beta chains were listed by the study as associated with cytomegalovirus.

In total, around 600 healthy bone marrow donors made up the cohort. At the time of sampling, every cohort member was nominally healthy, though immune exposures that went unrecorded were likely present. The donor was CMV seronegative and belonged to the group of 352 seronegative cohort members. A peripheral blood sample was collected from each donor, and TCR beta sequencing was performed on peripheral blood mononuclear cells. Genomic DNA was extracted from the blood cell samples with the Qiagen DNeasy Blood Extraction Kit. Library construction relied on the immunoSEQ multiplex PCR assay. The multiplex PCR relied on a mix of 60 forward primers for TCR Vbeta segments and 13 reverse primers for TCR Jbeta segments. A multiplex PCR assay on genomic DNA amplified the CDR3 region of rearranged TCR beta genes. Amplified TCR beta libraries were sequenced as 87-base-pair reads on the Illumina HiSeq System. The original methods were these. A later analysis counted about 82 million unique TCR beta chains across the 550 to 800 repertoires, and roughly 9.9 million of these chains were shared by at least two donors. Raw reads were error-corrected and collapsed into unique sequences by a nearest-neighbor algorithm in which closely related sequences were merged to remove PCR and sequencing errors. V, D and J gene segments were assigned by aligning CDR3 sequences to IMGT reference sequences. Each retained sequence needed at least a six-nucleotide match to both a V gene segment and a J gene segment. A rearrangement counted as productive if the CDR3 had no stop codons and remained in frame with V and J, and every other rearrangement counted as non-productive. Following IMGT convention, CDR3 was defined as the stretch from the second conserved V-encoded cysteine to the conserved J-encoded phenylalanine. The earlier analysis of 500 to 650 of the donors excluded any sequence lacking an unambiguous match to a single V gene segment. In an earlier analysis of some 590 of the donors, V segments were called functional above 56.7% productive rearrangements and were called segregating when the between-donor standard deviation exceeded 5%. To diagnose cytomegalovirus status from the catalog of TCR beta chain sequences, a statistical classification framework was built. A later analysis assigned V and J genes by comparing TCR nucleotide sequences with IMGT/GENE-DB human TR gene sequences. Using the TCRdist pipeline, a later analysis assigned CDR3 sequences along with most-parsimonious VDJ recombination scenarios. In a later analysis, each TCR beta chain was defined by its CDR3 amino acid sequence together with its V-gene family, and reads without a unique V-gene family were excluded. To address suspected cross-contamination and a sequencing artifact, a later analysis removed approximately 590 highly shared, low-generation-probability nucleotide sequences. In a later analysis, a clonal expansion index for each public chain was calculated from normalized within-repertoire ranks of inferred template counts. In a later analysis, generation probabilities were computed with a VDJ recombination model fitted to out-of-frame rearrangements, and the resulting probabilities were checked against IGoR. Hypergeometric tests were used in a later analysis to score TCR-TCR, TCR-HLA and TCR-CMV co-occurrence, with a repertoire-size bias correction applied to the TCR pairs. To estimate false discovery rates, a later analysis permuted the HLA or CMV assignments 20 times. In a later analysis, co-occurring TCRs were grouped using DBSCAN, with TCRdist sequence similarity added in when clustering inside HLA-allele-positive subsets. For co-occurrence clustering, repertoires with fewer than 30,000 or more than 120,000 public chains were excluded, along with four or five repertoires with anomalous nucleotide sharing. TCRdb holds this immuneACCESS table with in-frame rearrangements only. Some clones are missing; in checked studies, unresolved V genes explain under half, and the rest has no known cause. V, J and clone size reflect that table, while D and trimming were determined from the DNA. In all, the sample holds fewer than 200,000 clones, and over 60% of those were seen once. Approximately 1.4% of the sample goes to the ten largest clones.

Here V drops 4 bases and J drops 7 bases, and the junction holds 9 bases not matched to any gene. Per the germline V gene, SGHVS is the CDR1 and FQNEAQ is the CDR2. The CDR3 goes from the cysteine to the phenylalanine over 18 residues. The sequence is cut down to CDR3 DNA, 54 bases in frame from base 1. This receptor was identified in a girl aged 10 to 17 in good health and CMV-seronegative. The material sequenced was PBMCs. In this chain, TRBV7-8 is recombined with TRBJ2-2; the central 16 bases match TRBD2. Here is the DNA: TGTGCCAGCAGCTACCCCGGGACTAGCGGGGGGGCTAGCGGGGAGCTGTTTTTT. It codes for CASSYPGTSGGASGELFF.